One and the same sample provided the 9 T cell receptor beta chains below, sequenced in a study of blood T cell repertoires in COVID-19. This table comes from immunoSEQ multiplex PCR, and its TCRdb copy is limited to in-frame clones, with some not included. The table shows around 100,000 clones, with approximately 90% occurring only once. The sequencing sample was made of peripheral blood. The receptor source for this set is a human donor with active COVID-19. The donor label of this sample is uncertain.

This clone came up a few times. CDR3 loop: CASSPGGQGGGEQYF. In DNA, the CDR3 is TGCGCCAGCAGCCCGGGCGGACAGGGCGGGGGCGAGCAGTACTTC. The rearrangement uses TRBV5-1 and TRBJ2-7, with D possibly matching TRBD1 (8 bases). The CDR3 has 15 residues. Per the germline V gene, CDR1 is SGHRS and CDR2 is YFSETQ. V was clipped by 4 bases and J by 6 bases, with 20 bases between them.

The V gene is TRBV15, the J gene TRBJ1-1, with D possibly being TRBD1 (6 bases). The CDR3 spans 16 residues. CDR1 and CDR2 from the germline V gene are LNHNV and YYDKDF (reference sequence). Trimming removed 0 bases from V and 0 bases from J, with 11 bases in between. Here the CDR3 reads CATSRDPGEMNTEAFF. The CDR3, as DNA: TGTGCCACCAGCAGAGATCCAGGGGAAATGAACACTGAAGCTTTCTTT.

The chain has TRBV2 and TRBJ1-1; D gene uncertain. Looked up from germline, CDR1 is SNHLY and CDR2 is FYNNEI. V was shortened by 2 bases and J by 2 bases, with 9 bases between the two germline ends. This CDR3 region has 14 residues. The CDR3 DNA is TGTGCCAGCAGTGAACGGCGGATAAACACTGAAGCTTTCTTT. Protein: CASSERRINTEAFF.

This sequence joins TRBV27 and TRBJ2-5, with 10 bases fitting TRBD2. The CDR3 runs to 14 residues. Unmatched junction bases numbered 5, after V lost 7 bases and J lost 3 bases. Germline assignment: CDR1 MNHEY and CDR2 SMNVEV (reference sequence). The chain's CDR3 is CASKGLADKETQYF. The CDR3, as DNA: TGTGCCAGCAAAGGACTAGCGGATAAAGAGACCCAGTACTTC.

V and J are TRBV9 and TRBJ1-2, with unresolved D. CDR1 is SGDLS, CDR2 YYNGEE, per germline. Trimming pared 3 bases from V and 0 bases from J, leaving 18 bases between. This CDR3 comprises 17 residues. The CDR3 DNA is TGTGCCAGCAGCGAAGCCCCAATCCTCACGGCTAACTATGGCTACACCTTC. Protein sequence: CASSEAPILTANYGYTF.

This clone was seen just once. The rearrangement uses TRBV6-2 or TRBV6-3 and TRBJ2-1; TRBD2 matches at 10 bases. The CDR3 runs 17 residues. Trimming took 0 bases from V and 3 from J; bases not matched to a gene: 5. From germline, CDR1 is MNHEY and CDR2 SVGEGT. In DNA, the CDR3 is TGTGCCAGCAGTTACTCGGTTAGCGGGGGGTTCTACAATGAGCAGTTCTTC. Encoded protein: CASSYSVSGGFYNEQFF.

This chain uses TRBV2 with TRBJ1-6; the match to TRBD1 covers 7 bases. The CDR3 spans 14 residues. V shed 7 bases and J 14 bases; nucleotides not matched to a gene: 14. The V gene's germline CDR1 is SNHLY and CDR2 FYNNEI. The DNA of the CDR3 is TGTGCCAGCACCTCCGGGACAGCCCGTTTCACCCTCCACTTT. Its translation is CASTSGTARFTLHF.

This clone was seen once. This chain links TRBV6-1 with TRBJ1-1; possibly TRBD1 for D (5 bases). Per the germline V gene, CDR1 is MNHNS and CDR2 is SASEGT. CDR3 length: 16 residues. V was shortened by 2 bases and J by 8 bases, with 21 bases between the two germline ends. The CDR3 sequence is CASSEWGVEGLDEAFF. For the CDR3, the DNA is TGTGCCAGCAGTGAATGGGGGGTCGAAGGCTTAGACGAAGCTTTCTTT.

This chain uses TRBV5-4 with TRBJ2-2; 8 bases align to TRBD1. V lost 1 base to trimming and J lost 0 bases; unmatched junction nucleotides: 2. The V gene's germline CDR1 is SGHNT and CDR2 YYREEE (reference sequence). CDR3 length equals 16 residues. The CDR3 nucleotides read TGTGCCAGCAGCTTGCAGGGGGCGCCGAACACCGGGGAGCTGTTTTTT. It translates to CASSLQGAPNTGELFF.